One and the same sample provided the 18 T cell receptor beta chains below, sequenced in a study of cytomegalovirus exposure and HLA in healthy donors. Amplification used 60 Vbeta primers and 13 Jbeta primers. The method was immunoSEQ multiplex PCR; TCRdb's version includes in-frame clones alone and lacks a portion of them. The sample records roughly 97,000 clones, around 80% being singletons. The sample taken for sequencing was PBMCs. The receptors were sampled from a woman aged 18-29 years in good health and CMV-seropositive.

The V call is TRBV15, the J call TRBJ2-1, with 8 bases identical to TRBD2. Trimming took 1 base from V and 9 from J; bases not matched to a gene: 2. The V gene's germline CDR1 is LNHNV and CDR2 YYDKDF (reference sequence). This CDR3 comprises 13 residues. The CDR3 protein is CATSRGLAGEQFF. In nucleotides, the CDR3 is TGTGCCACCAGCAGAGGCCTAGCGGGTGAGCAGTTCTTC. Full variable domain (rest looked up from reference TRBV15 and TRBJ2-1): DAMVIQNPRYQVTQFGKPVTLSCSQTLNHNVMYWYQQKSSQAPKLLFHYYDKDFNNEADTPDNFQSRRPNTSFCFLDIRSPGLGDTAMYLCATSRGLAGEQFFGPGTRLTVL.

This rearrangement joins TRBV13 to TRBJ1-2; 7 positions agree with TRBD1. Germline V CDR1 and CDR2: PRHDT, FYEKMQ (reference sequence). CDR3 length equals 14 residues. V was pared by 3 bases and J by 3 bases, with 4 bases of the junction left unmatched. CDR3 residues: CASSFRGTDYGYTF. In nucleotides, the CDR3 is TGTGCCAGCAGCTTCAGGGGGACAGACTATGGCTACACCTTC.

The genes are TRBV27 and TRBJ2-7; 8 nucleotides agree with TRBD1. CDR3 length equals 14 residues. Trimming took 3 bases from V and 4 from J; bases not matched to a gene: 5. Germline V lookup: CDR1 MNHEY, CDR2 SMNVEV (reference sequence). CDR3 bases: TGTGCCAGCAGTTTCGGGACAGGTGGGTACGAGCAGTACTTC. Its translation is CASSFGTGGYEQYF.

This chain uses TRBV28 with TRBJ2-7; 12 bases are a match to TRBD2. The CDR3 is 16 amino acids. J lost 7 bases, V lost 5 bases, and 12 bases had no gene match. From germline, CDR1 is MDHEN and CDR2 SYDVKM. The CDR3 coding sequence is TGTGCCAGCAGTCCTCTGACTAGCGGGAGCTCATGGGAGCAGTACTTC. It is translated as CASSPLTSGSSWEQYF.

This rearrangement joins TRBV4-1 to TRBJ2-5; TRBD2 matches 8 bases. The V and J ends lost 4 bases and 4 bases, in that order; junction bases with no gene match: 2. The CDR3 has 13 residues. Germline lookup yields CDR1 MGHRA and CDR2 YSYEKL. CDR3 nucleotides: TGCGCCAGCAGCCCCCTAGCGGGAGAGACCCAGTACTTC. Amino acid sequence: CASSPLAGETQYF.

This chain connects TRBV4-1 to TRBJ1-1; TRBD1 might be the D (5 bases). Germline CDR1 is MGHRA and CDR2 is YSYEKL. The CDR3 sequence is 16 residues long. V was pared by 4 bases and J by 5 bases, with 20 bases between. In DNA form, the CDR3 reads TGCGCCAGCAGCCTAACCAACAGGATCTCTTCAACTGAAGCTTTCTTT. Protein: CASSLTNRISSTEAFF.

This clone came up many times. This specimen includes other DNA sequences encoding the same CDR3. The chain links TRBV6-5 to TRBJ2-7; D is undetermined. Germline CDR1 is MNHEY and CDR2 is SVGAGI. V was shortened by 8 bases and J by 2 bases, with 13 bases between the two germline ends. CDR3 length: 13 residues. CDR3 sequence (DNA): TGTGCCAGCTGCCCTCTAAGTACCTACGAGCAGTACTTC. It is translated as CASCPLSTYEQYF.

The genes are TRBV29-1 and TRBJ1-1, with TRBD1 matching over 7 bases. Germline CDR1 reads SQVTM; CDR2 reads ANQGSEA. CDR3 length: 11 amino acids. J gave up 8 bases and V 4 bases, and 4 bases lay outside the gene matches. The CDR3 sequence: CSVGTTGEAFF. As DNA, the CDR3 is TGCAGCGTTGGGACGACAGGGGAAGCTTTCTTT. Full variable domain (remainder filled in from reference TRBV29-1 and TRBJ1-1): SAVISQKPSRDICQRGTSLTIQCQVDSQVTMMFWYRQQPGQSLTLIATANQGSEATYESGFVIDKFPISRPNLTFSTLTVSNMSPEDSSIYLCSVGTTGEAFFGQGTRLTVV.

The sample holds a few counts of this clone. A read error likely explains this, since a far larger clone differs by one base. The chain employs TRBV25-1 and TRBJ2-1; TRBD1 matches at 7 bases. The CDR3 is made up of 11 amino acids. Trimming took 10 bases from V and 12 from J; bases not matched to a gene: 9. Germline V lookup: CDR1 MGHDK, CDR2 SYGVNS. In DNA form, the CDR3 reads TGTGCCATCACTCAGGGGGATTTGCAGTTCTTC. It is translated as CAITQGDLQFF.

V gene TRBV11-2 combines with J gene TRBJ1-4; 7 bases are a match to TRBD1. After removal of 4 bases from V and 3 bases from J, the junction contained 8 bases not matched to a gene. The germline gives CDR1 SGHAT, CDR2 FQNNGV. This CDR3 spans 16 amino acids. The CDR3 sequence: CASSWPGGLANEKLFF. In nucleotides, the CDR3 is TGTGCCAGCAGCTGGCCAGGGGGTTTGGCTAATGAAAAACTGTTTTTT.

This clone was picked up a small number of times. The chain is built from TRBV7-9 and TRBJ2-1; 12 positions match TRBD1. The V gene's germline CDR1 is SEHNR and CDR2 FQNEAQ (reference sequence). CDR3 size: 15 residues. V lost 3 bases and J lost 7; bases outside the gene matches: 4. CDR3: CASSFGTGGRNEQFF. DNA of the CDR3: TGTGCCAGCAGCTTTGGGACAGGGGGCCGTAATGAGCAGTTCTTC.

This clone was counted a single time. The J gene is TRBJ2-1, the V gene TRBV6-5; TRBD2 agrees at 7 bases. Germline V lookup: CDR1 MNHEY, CDR2 SVGAGI. Unmatched junction bases numbered 4, after V lost 0 bases and J lost 2 bases. The CDR3 covers 16 residues. Here the CDR3 DNA reads TGTGCCAGCAGTTACTCTCCTAGCGGTGCCTACAATGAGCAGTTCTTC. Protein: CASSYSPSGAYNEQFF.

The chain recombines TRBV7-2 with TRBJ2-2, with 7 bases that match TRBD2. The CDR3 extends over 16 amino acids. J lost 6 bases, V lost 1 base, and 8 bases had no gene match. Germline lookup yields CDR1 SGHTA and CDR2 FQGNSA. The CDR3 sequence is CASSLVPAGLPGELFF. CDR3 bases: TGTGCCAGCAGCTTAGTACCAGCGGGACTGCCCGGGGAGCTGTTTTTT.

This sequence joins TRBV7-3 and TRBJ2-7; D remains ambiguous. V shed 0 bases and J shed 2 bases, with 8 bases lying between them. The CDR3 spans 14 residues. Looked up from germline, CDR1 is SGHTA and CDR2 is FQGTGA. The CDR3 region has the DNA TGTGCCAGCAGCTTAACTCCCGTAGCCTACGAGCAGTACTTC. It codes for CASSLTPVAYEQYF.

The chain recombines TRBV5-1 with TRBJ2-7; maybe TRBD2 (6 bases). The CDR3 is 14 amino acids. The V gene's germline CDR1 is SGHRS and CDR2 YFSETQ. V was clipped by 2 bases and J by 2 bases, with 11 bases between them. CDR3 nucleotide sequence: TGCGCCAGCAGCTTAACGCTAGCGACCTACGAGCAGTACTTC. This sequence encodes CASSLTLATYEQYF. Filled out from reference TRBV5-1 and TRBJ2-7, the complete variable domain reads KAGVTQTPRYLIKTRGQQVTLSCSPISGHRSVSWYQQTPGQGLQFLFEYFSETQRNKGNFPGRFSGRQFSNSRSEMNVSTLELGDSALYLCASSLTLATYEQYFGPGTRLTVT.

This chain links TRBV30 with TRBJ2-3; 13 nucleotides align to TRBD2. Trimming at V came to 1 base and at J to 5 bases, leaving 9 bases not matched to a gene. The CDR3 extends over 17 amino acids. Per the germline V gene, CDR1 is GTSNPN and CDR2 is SVGIG (reference sequence). In DNA, the CDR3 is TGTGCCTGGAGTGAGTTACTAGCGGGAGGGTTCGGAGATACGCAGTATTTT. Amino acids: CAWSELLAGGFGDTQYF.

This clone was picked up a small number of times. The chain employs TRBV4-1 and TRBJ2-1; the D is unclear. Germline V lookup: CDR1 MGHRA, CDR2 YSYEKL. V lost 0 bases, J lost 2 bases, and 14 bases lay in between. The CDR3 length is 17 residues. The CDR3 is CASSQDRLQIPYNEQFF. DNA of the CDR3: TGCGCCAGCAGCCAAGATCGGTTACAGATTCCCTACAATGAGCAGTTCTTC.

Concerning this clone itself: One end of the junction fails to match germline, which may point to a read error. The chain links TRBV7-7 to TRBJ2-5; a possible D gene is TRBD2 (6 bases). Per the germline V gene, CDR1 is SSHAT and CDR2 is FNYEAQ (reference sequence). The CDR3 loop spans 13 amino acids. The CDR3 here is CASSRRLGETQYF. For the CDR3, the DNA is TGTGCTAGCAGCCGGCGACTAGGAGAGACCCAGTACTTC.